Listed here are 31 T cell receptor beta chains from one sample, sequenced in a study of shared clonotypes between healthy human individuals. The table came from immunoSEQ multiplex PCR; TCRdb's copy has only in-frame clones and leaves some out. Altogether about 710,000 clones are present, 60% to 75% being singletons, with the ten largest covering around 2%. Material: memory CD4+ T cells sorted from blood. Subset noted: CD45RA-negative fraction. These receptors all come from a woman in her thirties in good health.

The gene calls are TRBV6-5 and TRBJ2-1, with TRBD2 as a possible D gene (5 bases). The CDR3 length is 13 residues. V was clipped by 6 bases and J by 8 bases, with 14 bases between them. Per the germline V gene, CDR1 is MNHEY and CDR2 is SVGAGI. CDR3 bases: TGTGCCAGCAGCATGGGAGAGAAGGATGAGCAGTTCTTC. Translation: CASSMGEKDEQFF.

The chain couples TRBV5-4 to TRBJ1-1, with D possibly being TRBD1 (5 bases). Germline CDR1 reads SGHNT; CDR2 reads YYREEE (reference sequence). Trimming removed 4 bases at V and 4 bases at J, with 14 bases between. The CDR3 length is 14 residues. As DNA, the CDR3 is TGTGCCAGCAGCGTATATTTAGGGGCCACTGAAGCTTTCTTT. This translates into CASSVYLGATEAFF.

This chain uses TRBV28 with TRBJ1-3, with D perhaps matching TRBD1 (5 bases). CDR1 is MDHEN, CDR2 SYDVKM, per germline. The ends were cut back, 7 bases at V and 0 bases at J, with 16 bases in the middle. The CDR3 spans 16 residues. This CDR3 reads CASTHQGINSGNTIYF. The CDR3 region has the DNA TGTGCCAGCACCCATCAGGGCATTAACTCTGGAAACACCATATATTTT.

The V and J genes are TRBV5-6 and TRBJ1-1; D ambiguous. There are 15 residues in the CDR3. Trimming stripped 3 bases from V and 1 base from J, with 13 bases between. The germline gives CDR1 SGHDT, CDR2 YYEEEE. The CDR3 DNA reads as TGTGCCAGCAGCTCCTACAGCGCAGGGAACACTGAAGCTTTCTTT. Its translation: CASSSYSAGNTEAFF. Full variable domain (remainder filled in from reference TRBV5-6 and TRBJ1-1): DAGVTQSPTHLIKTRGQQVTLRCSPKSGHDTVSWYQQALGQGPQFIFQYYEEEERQRGNFPDRFSGHQFPNYSSELNVNALLLGDSALYLCASSSYSAGNTEAFFGQGTRLTVV.

V is TRBV6-1 and J is TRBJ1-5; D is ambiguous. CDR3 length: 14 amino acids. Germline V gene lookup returns CDR1 MNHNS and CDR2 SASEGT. Deletions cut 4 bases from V and 2 bases from J, with 9 bases between. The DNA of the CDR3 is TGTGCCAGCAGTGCAACTAGGGGCAATCAGCCCCAGCATTTT. Translating gives CASSATRGNQPQHF.

The chain couples TRBV20-1 to TRBJ2-7; tentatively, D is TRBD1 or TRBD2 (6 bases each). V lost 3 bases and J 5 bases, leaving 8 bases between the germline ends. CDR1 is DFQATT and CDR2 is SNEGSKA in the germline V gene (reference sequence). This CDR3 has 11 residues. The CDR3, as DNA: TGCAGTGCTAGCCGGGGGCACGAGCAGTACTTC. Amino acids: CSASRGHEQYF.

The chain carries TRBV28 and TRBJ1-4; 7 positions match TRBD1. Germline V gene data show CDR1 as MDHEN and CDR2 as SYDVKM. V shed 2 bases and J 7 bases; nucleotides not matched to a gene: 4. The CDR3 is made up of 14 amino acids. The DNA for the CDR3 is TGTGCCAGCAGTTTAGGGGGGGACAGTGAAAAACTGTTTTTT. It yields the protein CASSLGGDSEKLFF.

The CDR3 is CASSPEVRQETQYF. CDR3 DNA sequence: TGTGCCAGCTCACCAGAGGTCAGACAAGAGACCCAGTACTTC. The V gene is TRBV18, the J gene TRBJ2-5; D is uncertain. Germline V lookup: CDR1 KGHSH, CDR2 LQKENI. Trimming took 2 bases from V and 2 from J, leaving 9 bases between them. The CDR3 has 14 residues.

The table lists this clone with a count of one. V and J are TRBV5-1 and TRBJ2-1; possibly TRBD2 for D (5 bases). Germline CDR1 reads SGHRS; CDR2 reads YFSETQ. With 3 bases removed from V and 3 bases from J, the gap between germline ends came to 13 bases. The CDR3 is made up of 15 amino acids. This chain's CDR3 is CASSYNSGSYNEQFF. Here the CDR3 DNA reads TGCGCCAGCAGCTATAACAGCGGCAGCTACAATGAGCAGTTCTTC.

The rearrangement links TRBV5-8 to TRBJ1-2; 8 nucleotides line up with TRBD1. V trimming: 4 bases; J trimming: 8 bases; junction bases outside the gene matches: 16. This CDR3 is 16 amino acids long. Per the germline V gene, CDR1 is SGHTS and CDR2 is YDEGEE. The CDR3 is CASSPWQGALVEGYTF. CDR3 DNA sequence: TGTGCCAGCAGCCCCTGGCAGGGGGCGTTAGTGGAGGGCTACACCTTC.

This sequence joins TRBV5-1 and TRBJ2-1; 8 nucleotides align to TRBD1. CDR1 and CDR2 from the germline V gene are SGHRS and YFSETQ. The ends lost 5 bases at V and 2 bases at J; junction bases unmatched: 9. This CDR3 comprises 16 residues. As DNA, the CDR3 is TGCGCCAGCAGTCATCAGGGGGCTAAGGCCTACAATGAGCAGTTCTTC. This codes for CASSHQGAKAYNEQFF.

V gene TRBV5-6 combines with J gene TRBJ2-1; TRBD1 might be the D (7 bases). V was clipped by 3 bases and J by 4 bases, with 14 bases between them. Germline assignment: CDR1 SGHDT and CDR2 YYEEEE. This CDR3 region has 15 residues. This CDR3 is CASSSTGTDYNEQFF. CDR3 bases: TGTGCCAGCAGCTCGACAGGGACTGATTACAATGAGCAGTTCTTC.

V usage is TRBV19 and J usage is TRBJ2-3; D is perhaps TRBD2 (6 bases). The CDR3 has 16 amino acids. Between the trimmed V and J ends, which lost 3 bases and 3 bases, there was a span of 16 bases. Germline CDR1 reads LNHDA; CDR2 reads SQIVND (reference sequence). The CDR3 sequence: CASSMPGGTGTDTQYF. CDR3 DNA: TGTGCCAGTAGTATGCCCGGGGGTACCGGAACAGATACGCAGTATTTT. The whole variable domain, filled in from reference TRBV19 and TRBJ2-3, reads DGGITQSPKYLFRKEGQNVTLSCEQNLNHDAMYWYRQDPGQGLRLIYYSQIVNDFQKGDIAEGYSVSREKKESFPLTVTSAQKNPTAFYLCASSMPGGTGTDTQYFGPGTRLTVL.

The V call is TRBV10-1, the J call TRBJ2-3; TRBD2 matches 7 bases. CDR3 length: 14 residues. Trimming cost V 2 bases and J 6 bases; bases outside gene matches: 5. Germline V lookup: CDR1 WNHNN, CDR2 SYGVQD (reference sequence). CDR3 amino acids: CASSEVRDYDTQYF. The CDR3 DNA reads as TGCGCCAGCAGTGAGGTCCGGGACTACGATACGCAGTATTTT.

As DNA, the CDR3 is TGTGCCAGCAGCTTCAAACTAGCGGGAGATACCGGGGAGCTGTTTTTT. Its protein product is CASSFKLAGDTGELFF. The rearrangement uses TRBV5-4 and TRBJ2-2; 11 nucleotides line up with TRBD2. This CDR3 comprises 16 residues. Germline V lookup: CDR1 SGHNT, CDR2 YYREEE (reference sequence). The trim removed 2 bases at V and 5 bases at J, leaving 5 bases unmatched.

J is TRBJ2-3 and V is TRBV29-1; 13 bases map to TRBD2. Germline assignment: CDR1 SQVTM and CDR2 ANQGSEA. This CDR3 is 15 amino acids long. J gave up 2 bases and V 7 bases, and 6 bases lay outside the gene matches. CDR3 amino acids: CSARTSGRPTDTQYF. In nucleotides, the CDR3 is TGCAGCGCCCGGACTAGCGGGAGACCCACAGATACGCAGTATTTT.

Comments on this clone: Within the sample, other DNA sequences also encode this same CDR3. The chain joins TRBV5-1 to TRBJ1-3; 7 bases line up with TRBD1. After removal of 0 bases from V and 0 bases from J, the junction contained 3 bases not matched to a gene. Germline CDR1 is SGHRS and CDR2 is YFSETQ. The CDR3 contains 16 residues. CDR3 amino acids: CASSLDRGASGNTIYF. CDR3 coding DNA: TGCGCCAGCAGCTTGGACAGGGGTGCCTCTGGAAACACCATATATTTT.

The gene calls are TRBV2 and TRBJ2-1; TRBD2 aligns across 10 bases. Germline CDR1 and CDR2: SNHLY and FYNNEI. The CDR3 contains 15 residues. Unmatched junction bases numbered 6, after V lost 1 base and J lost 9 bases. CDR3 DNA: TGTGCCAGCAGTGAAGGTCTAGCGGGAGTCAGTGAGCAGTTCTTC. Amino acid sequence: CASSEGLAGVSEQFF.

This sequence joins TRBV11-2 and TRBJ2-1, with 13 positions matching TRBD2. The CDR3 totals 15 residues. Germline values: CDR1 SGHAT, CDR2 FQNNGV. The trim removed 9 bases at V and 5 bases at J, leaving 7 bases unmatched. DNA for the CDR3: TGTGCCAGTATATCCGGGACTAGCGGGAACAATGAGCAGTTCTTC. It encodes CASISGTSGNNEQFF.

This clone has a handful of counts. The chain uses TRBV28 and TRBJ2-7, with D unclear. V lost 5 bases and J lost 2, with 16 bases in between. CDR3 size: 15 residues. Germline CDR1 reads MDHEN; CDR2 reads SYDVKM. The CDR3 sequence: CASSVTGSAAYEQYF. The DNA for the CDR3 is TGTGCCAGCAGTGTTACCGGGTCTGCGGCCTACGAGCAGTACTTC.

CDR3 DNA: TGTGCCAGCAGTTTATTTAATACGCAGTATTTT. Residues: CASSLFNTQYF. The chain combines TRBV28 with TRBJ2-3, with no clear D. Germline loops: CDR1 MDHEN, CDR2 SYDVKM. The CDR3 length is 11 residues. Between the trimmed V and J ends, which lost 1 base and 7 bases, there was a span of 3 bases.

The chain employs TRBV18 and TRBJ2-7; tentatively, D is TRBD1 or TRBD2 (5 bases each). Trimming pared 0 bases from V and 0 bases from J, leaving 9 bases between. Germline V gene lookup returns CDR1 KGHSH and CDR2 LQKENI. This CDR3 spans 15 amino acids. The CDR3 coding sequence is TGTGCCAGCTCACCACCCGGGACGAACTCCTACGAGCAGTACTTC. It is translated as CASSPPGTNSYEQYF.

The chain joins TRBV7-6 to TRBJ2-7; the D gene is possibly TRBD2 (5 bases). Germline CDR1 is SGHVS and CDR2 is FNYEAQ. Trimming removed 1 base at V and 6 bases at J, with 16 bases between. This CDR3 region has 15 residues. CDR3 nucleotide sequence: TGTGCCAGCAGCTTAGGGGCACAGAGGGCGAGCGAGCAGTACTTC. Protein: CASSLGAQRASEQYF.

The chain couples TRBV27 to TRBJ1-3; 11 bases map to TRBD1. The CDR3 has 17 amino acids. V was clipped by 6 bases and J by 0 bases; unmatched bases: 7. Germline V gene data show CDR1 as MNHEY and CDR2 as SMNVEV (reference sequence). The CDR3 loop is CASSEDRGPASGNTIYF. The CDR3 DNA sequence: TGTGCCAGCAGCGAGGACAGGGGGCCCGCCTCTGGAAACACCATATATTTT.

The rearrangement joins TRBV6-1 to TRBJ1-1; 7 bases align to TRBD1. Germline V gene lookup returns CDR1 MNHNS and CDR2 SASEGT. V shed 5 bases and J 5 bases; nucleotides not matched to a gene: 8. This CDR3 is 14 amino acids long. CDR3 loop: CASSLEGAGTEAFF. CDR3 bases: TGTGCCAGCAGTCTAGAGGGGGCAGGAACTGAAGCTTTCTTT.

This chain joins TRBV10-3 and TRBJ1-1; TRBD1 is a possible D gene (6 bases). Trimming shortened V by 9 bases and J by 0 bases, and 14 bases separated the two germline ends. The CDR3 spans 14 residues. CDR1 and CDR2 from the germline V gene are ENHRY and SYGVKD. The CDR3 sequence is CAMKQGPLNTEAFF. CDR3 nucleotides: TGTGCCATGAAACAGGGACCACTGAACACTGAAGCTTTCTTT.

The chain employs TRBV5-1 and TRBJ1-1, with D uncertain. The CDR3 is made up of 14 amino acids. V lost 1 base and J lost 4, with 11 bases in between. Germline CDR1 is SGHRS and CDR2 is YFSETQ. CDR3 amino acids: CASSLKGFRTEAFF. As DNA, the CDR3 is TGCGCCAGCAGCTTGAAAGGGTTTCGCACTGAAGCTTTCTTT.

This clone was found once. The chain has TRBV6-5 and TRBJ1-4; weak D call: TRBD1 (6 bases). V was shortened by 6 bases and J by 13 bases, with 18 bases between the two germline ends. Germline assignment: CDR1 MNHEY and CDR2 SVGAGI. The CDR3 totals 13 residues. DNA of the CDR3: TGTGCCAGCAGGACACCATCCGGGACAAGACTGTTTTTT. Encoded protein: CASRTPSGTRLFF.

This chain joins TRBV11-1 and TRBJ2-4; maybe TRBD2 (6 bases). Germline V CDR1 and CDR2: SGHAT, FQDESV (reference sequence). The length of the CDR3 is 15 residues. Trimming removed 5 bases at V and 8 bases at J, with 19 bases between. DNA for the CDR3: TGTGCCAGCAGCCTCCGGGCCCCTCCGGGGGACATTCAGTACTTC. Its translation: CASSLRAPPGDIQYF.

The rearrangement uses TRBV5-1 and TRBJ1-1, with D hard to call. Trimming left V 1 base short and J 0 bases short, with 10 bases between. CDR3 length equals 15 residues. The germline gives CDR1 SGHRS, CDR2 YFSETQ. The CDR3 loop reads CASSLSSGLNTEAFF. The CDR3 DNA reads as TGCGCCAGCAGCTTGTCCTCAGGACTGAACACTGAAGCTTTCTTT.

This clone has just a few counts. The chain recombines TRBV28 with TRBJ2-7, with 8 bases matching TRBD1. Per germline, CDR1 MDHEN and CDR2 SYDVKM. Unmatched junction bases numbered 8, after V lost 4 bases and J lost 3 bases. This CDR3 comprises 15 residues. DNA for the CDR3: TGTGCCAGCAGTTATACAGGGGGTTCATTCTACGAGCAGTACTTC. Translated: CASSYTGGSFYEQYF.